The 24 T cell receptor beta chains given below trace back to one sample, sequenced in a study of T cell responses to AZD1222 COVID-19 vaccine. Data came from immunoSEQ multiplex PCR; TCRdb stores just in-frame clones and leaves some out. The sample holds 150,000 to 200,000 clones, around 92% seen once. The starting material was peripheral blood, obtained on day 0 of AZD1222 vaccination. The receptor set was obtained from an adult in good health.

As concerns this clone: The sample contains more than one DNA sequence encoding this CDR3. The chain joins TRBV5-1 to TRBJ1-1; D possibly corresponds to TRBD1 (5 bases). Trimming took 4 bases from V and 1 from J, leaving 8 bases between them. CDR3 length: 13 residues. Per germline, CDR1 SGHRS and CDR2 YFSETQ. CDR3 protein: CASSLDRNTEAFF. CDR3 DNA: TGCGCCAGCAGCCTAGACAGGAACACTGAAGCTTTCTTT.

The J gene is TRBJ2-2, the V gene TRBV7-2, with D unresolved. V dropped 2 bases and J dropped 2 bases, with 3 bases sitting between them. This CDR3 is built from 13 residues. The V gene's germline CDR1 is SGHTA and CDR2 FQGNSA. In nucleotides, the CDR3 is TGTGCCAGCAGCTTACGAAACACCGGGGAGCTGTTTTTT. Protein sequence: CASSLRNTGELFF.

With regard to this clone: Additional DNA sequences in this sample encode the identical CDR3. The chain joins TRBV12-3 or TRBV12-4 to TRBJ2-5; D is undetermined. The CDR3 sequence is 11 residues long. The V gene lost 3 bases and the J gene lost 4 bases, with 3 bases spanning the gap. The CDR3 coding sequence is TGTGCCAGCAGTTTGGGAGAGACCCAGTACTTC. Amino acid sequence: CASSLGETQYF.

The chain couples TRBV7-2 to TRBJ1-6, with 10 bases that match TRBD1. The CDR3 runs to 17 residues. The ends lost 3 bases at V and 7 bases at J; junction bases unmatched: 9. Germline loops: CDR1 SGHTA, CDR2 FQGNSA. The CDR3 DNA is TGTGCCAGCAGCTTGAATACCGGGACAGGGGTCAATTCACCCCTCCACTTT. It is translated as CASSLNTGTGVNSPLHF.

This clone was detected once. The chain is built from TRBV9 and TRBJ1-2; 7 bases line up with TRBD1. The CDR3 is made up of 13 amino acids. Unmatched junction bases numbered 5, after V lost 2 bases and J lost 7 bases. Per germline, CDR1 SGDLS and CDR2 YYNGEE. CDR3 in DNA: TGTGCCAGCAGCGTGGGACAGAGATCTGGCTACACCTTC. Its translation: CASSVGQRSGYTF.

The chain joins TRBV2 to TRBJ2-7, with D tentatively TRBD1 (7 bases). Trimming took off 8 bases at V and 2 bases at J, with 13 bases between the two ends. The germline gives CDR1 SNHLY, CDR2 FYNNEI. CDR3 length: 13 residues. The CDR3 here is CASQEGQPYEQYF. CDR3 bases: TGTGCCAGCCAGGAGGGACAGCCCTACGAGCAGTACTTC.

The chain joins TRBV2 to TRBJ1-5, with unresolved D. Trimming left V 4 bases short and J 2 bases short, with 15 bases between. The CDR3 has 16 residues. CDR1 SNHLY and CDR2 FYNNEI come from the germline V gene. The CDR3 nucleotides read TGTGCCAGCAGTGCCAGGACCGCCATGGGCAATCAGCCCCAGCATTTT. It is translated as CASSARTAMGNQPQHF.

This clone was counted a single time. The chain joins TRBV6-5 to TRBJ2-7, with TRBD2 matching 10 bases. Trimming at V came to 10 bases and at J to 9 bases, leaving 15 bases not matched to a gene. This CDR3 is built from 14 residues. Per the germline V gene, CDR1 is MNHEY and CDR2 is SVGAGI. The CDR3 nucleotides are TGTGCCACCGGGGCCCGACTAGCGGGTGCCGGGCAGTACTTC. It yields the protein CATGARLAGAGQYF.

The J gene is TRBJ1-2, the V gene TRBV30, with D unresolved. V was pared by 2 bases and J by 4 bases, with 8 bases between. The CDR3 runs 12 residues. The V gene's germline CDR1 is GTSNPN and CDR2 SVGIG (reference sequence). The CDR3 sequence: CAWSRQSYGYTF. The CDR3 bases are TGTGCCTGGAGTCGGCAGTCCTATGGCTACACCTTC.

The V and J genes are TRBV5-1 and TRBJ1-6, with a tentative D call TRBD1 (5 bases). Germline V CDR1 and CDR2: SGHRS, YFSETQ. The V end was cut by 4 bases, the J end by 8 bases, with 16 bases between. The length of the CDR3 is 15 residues. The CDR3 region has the DNA TGCGCCAGCAGCCCGGCGGGGGGATCGGATTCACCCCTCCACTTT. It yields the protein CASSPAGGSDSPLHF.

The chain employs TRBV14 and TRBJ1-4; D is uncertain. The CDR3 is made up of 16 amino acids. The V gene lost 0 bases and the J gene lost 11 bases, with 19 bases spanning the gap. Germline CDR1 SGHDN, CDR2 FVKESK. The CDR3 is CASSQDPRPRRSKLFF. In DNA, the CDR3 is TGTGCCAGCAGCCAAGATCCGAGACCCCGTCGAAGCAAACTGTTTTTT.

V and J are TRBV13 and TRBJ2-7; 11 bases are shared with TRBD2. Germline V gene data show CDR1 as PRHDT and CDR2 as FYEKMQ (reference sequence). V was clipped by 6 bases and J by 3 bases; unmatched bases: 10. CDR3 length: 16 residues. The CDR3: CASRPYASGGYYEQYF. The DNA for the CDR3 is TGTGCCAGCAGACCCTACGCTAGCGGGGGGTACTACGAGCAGTACTTC.

Points on this clone: Distinct nucleotide sequences in the sample also encode this CDR3. The chain recombines TRBV7-2 with TRBJ2-3, with 12 bases identical to TRBD2. CDR1 is SGHTA and CDR2 is FQGNSA in the germline V gene. The junction had 3 bases not matched to a gene; V was cut back by 2 bases and J by 3 bases. This CDR3 comprises 16 residues. DNA for the CDR3: TGTGCCAGCAGCTTAATGCTAGCGGGGGGGACAGATACGCAGTATTTT. Translating it yields CASSLMLAGGTDTQYF.

The V and J genes are TRBV5-5 and TRBJ2-7; tentatively, D is TRBD1 or TRBD2 (5 bases each). The V and J ends lost 5 bases and 2 bases respectively, with 14 bases between them. This CDR3 is built from 14 residues. CDR1 is SGHKS, CDR2 YYEKEE, per germline (reference sequence). CDR3 sequence: CASRFRDGTYEQYF. The CDR3 DNA reads TGTGCCAGCAGATTCCGGGACGGGACCTACGAGCAGTACTTC.

The genes are TRBV5-1 and TRBJ2-1; D is tentatively TRBD1 or TRBD2 (5 bases each). CDR1 and CDR2 (germline): SGHRS, YFSETQ. V shed 5 bases and J shed 3 bases, with 9 bases lying between them. The length of the CDR3 is 13 residues. The CDR3 sequence is CASSRDVYNEQFF. The CDR3 nucleotides are TGCGCCAGCAGTCGGGACGTCTACAATGAGCAGTTCTTC.

The rearrangement joins TRBV28 to TRBJ1-3; D is unclear. CDR3 length: 12 amino acids. Trimming removed 6 bases from V and 0 bases from J, with 3 bases in between. Germline CDR1 is MDHEN and CDR2 is SYDVKM. CDR3 loop: CASRTSGNTIYF. The CDR3 region has the DNA TGTGCCAGCAGGACCTCTGGAAACACCATATATTTT. The complete variable domain, with remaining parts taken from reference TRBV28 and TRBJ1-3, reads DVKVTQSSRYLVKRTGEKVFLECVQDMDHENMFWYRQDPGLGLRLIYFSYDVKMKEKGDIPEGYSVSREKKERFSLILESASTNQTSMYLCASRTSGNTIYFGEGSWLTVV.

This clone was detected once. The gene calls are TRBV27 and TRBJ1-1; 8 bases are shared with TRBD1. Germline V lookup: CDR1 MNHEY, CDR2 SMNVEV (reference sequence). The CDR3 loop spans 19 amino acids. V trimming: 5 bases; J trimming: 1 base; junction bases outside the gene matches: 18. CDR3 in amino acids: CASSRERTGRRQGNTEAFF. DNA of the CDR3: TGTGCCAGCAGTCGCGAACGGACAGGGCGCCGCCAAGGGAACACTGAAGCTTTCTTT.

This chain links TRBV28 with TRBJ1-4, with TRBD1 identical over 9 bases. This CDR3 region has 17 residues. Unmatched junction bases numbered 12, after V lost 5 bases and J lost 5 bases. CDR1 is MDHEN, CDR2 SYDVKM, per germline. CDR3: CASSPGGDRDGNEKLFF. CDR3 DNA sequence: TGTGCCAGCAGTCCCGGGGGGGACAGGGATGGGAATGAAAAACTGTTTTTT.

V is TRBV10-3 and J is TRBJ1-2; TRBD1 agrees at 8 bases. From germline, CDR1 is ENHRY and CDR2 SYGVKD. The junction had 5 bases not matched to a gene; V was cut back by 6 bases and J by 8 bases. The CDR3 covers 12 residues. DNA of the CDR3: TGTGCCATCAGGGGACAGGTGGAAGGCTACACCTTC. Encoded protein: CAIRGQVEGYTF.

The chain employs TRBV7-9 and TRBJ1-2; perhaps TRBD1 as D (6 bases). The CDR3 sequence is 13 residues long. Germline loops: CDR1 SEHNR, CDR2 FQNEAQ (reference sequence). V was shortened by 5 bases and J by 2 bases, with 9 bases between the two germline ends. The CDR3 region has the DNA TGTGCCAGCAGCGATACAGGGAACTATGGCTACACCTTC. Protein product: CASSDTGNYGYTF.

This chain joins TRBV6-5 and TRBJ1-1; no reliable D call. Trimming stripped 6 bases from V and 1 base from J, with 9 bases between. Germline CDR1 and CDR2: MNHEY and SVGAGI. The CDR3 contains 13 residues. In DNA form, the CDR3 reads TGTGCCAGCAGCGGTAGACGGAACACTGAAGCTTTCTTT. Amino acid sequence: CASSGRRNTEAFF.

CDR3 in DNA: TGTGCCAGCAGCTTCGACGACACGAGGTTTGGTCAGCCCCAGCATTTT. Translated: CASSFDDTRFGQPQHF. The rearrangement uses TRBV7-9 and TRBJ1-5; D unresolved. Germline CDR1 reads SEHNR; CDR2 reads FQNEAQ (reference sequence). Trimming removed 3 bases from V and 6 bases from J, with 18 bases in between. The CDR3 is made up of 16 amino acids.

The chain links TRBV6-5 to TRBJ1-3; D is unclear. Trimming left V 0 bases short and J 0 bases short, with 9 bases between. This CDR3 contains 16 residues. Germline lookup yields CDR1 MNHEY and CDR2 SVGAGI. CDR3 coding DNA: TGTGCCAGCAGTTACTCCGGCACCATCTCTGGAAACACCATATATTTT. This sequence encodes CASSYSGTISGNTIYF.

This clone was seen just once. This chain links TRBV2 with TRBJ1-2; 8 bases map to TRBD1. V lost 6 bases, J lost 7 bases, and 10 bases stayed unmatched. CDR3 length: 14 amino acids. The germline CDR1 and CDR2 sequences are SNHLY and FYNNEI. CDR3 region: CASRPMGTGGGYTF. The DNA of the CDR3 is TGTGCCAGCAGACCCATGGGGACAGGTGGTGGCTACACCTTC.